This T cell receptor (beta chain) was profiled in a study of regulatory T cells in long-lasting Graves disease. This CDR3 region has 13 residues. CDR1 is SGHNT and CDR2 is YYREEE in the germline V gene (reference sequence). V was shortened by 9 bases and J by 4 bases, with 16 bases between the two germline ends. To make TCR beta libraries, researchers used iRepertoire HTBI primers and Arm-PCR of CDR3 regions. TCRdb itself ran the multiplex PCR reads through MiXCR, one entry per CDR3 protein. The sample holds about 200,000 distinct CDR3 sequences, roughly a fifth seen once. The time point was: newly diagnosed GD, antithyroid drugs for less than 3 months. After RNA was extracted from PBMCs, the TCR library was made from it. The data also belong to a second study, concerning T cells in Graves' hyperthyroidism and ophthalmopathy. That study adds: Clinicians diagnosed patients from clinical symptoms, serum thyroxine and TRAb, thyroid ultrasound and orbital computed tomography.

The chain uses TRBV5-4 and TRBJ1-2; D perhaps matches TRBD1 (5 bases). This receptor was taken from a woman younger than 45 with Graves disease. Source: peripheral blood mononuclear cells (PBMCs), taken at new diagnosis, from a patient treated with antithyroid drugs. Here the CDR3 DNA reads TGTGCCATACTCCTAAAGGGGCCCTATGGCTACACCTTC. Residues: CAILLKGPYGYTF.